The present T cell receptor (beta chain) was sequenced within a study of early T cells in non-severe SARS-CoV-2 infection. Study as a whole: Chains were unpaired, as sequencing was done on bulk RNA from unsorted whole blood.

Broader study findings: The study's VDJdb matching favored anti-spike CD8 responses and missed private and CD4 specificities.

Points on this clonotype: Its antigen is as yet unknown.

CDR3 length: 16 residues. Germline V gives CDR1 SGHRS, CDR2 YFSETQ. After removal of 3 bases from V and 5 bases from J, the junction contained 3 bases not matched to a gene. As part of library construction, unique molecular identifiers were attached to individual cDNA molecules. A single record per CDR3 protein comes from TCRdb applying MiXCR to the 5' RACE reads. The data show 95,000 to 150,000 distinct CDR3 sequences, 15% seen once. This TCR derives from an adult who was a healthcare worker with PCR-confirmed SARS-CoV-2 infection or an uninfected control (not recorded which). The chain carries TRBV5-1 and TRBJ1-6, with 12 bases identical to TRBD1. Sequenced input: whole blood. The CDR3 protein is CASSWGQGANNSPLHF. In DNA form, the CDR3 reads TGCGCCAGCAGCTGGGGACAGGGGGCAAATAATTCACCCCTCCACTTT. The full variable domain, its missing parts supplied by reference TRBV5-1 and TRBJ1-6, is KAGVTQTPRYLIKTRGQQVTLSCSPISGHRSVSWYQQTPGQGLQFLFEYFSETQRNKGNFPGRFSGRQFSNSRSEMNVSTLELGDSALYLCASSWGQGANNSPLHFGNGTRLTVT.